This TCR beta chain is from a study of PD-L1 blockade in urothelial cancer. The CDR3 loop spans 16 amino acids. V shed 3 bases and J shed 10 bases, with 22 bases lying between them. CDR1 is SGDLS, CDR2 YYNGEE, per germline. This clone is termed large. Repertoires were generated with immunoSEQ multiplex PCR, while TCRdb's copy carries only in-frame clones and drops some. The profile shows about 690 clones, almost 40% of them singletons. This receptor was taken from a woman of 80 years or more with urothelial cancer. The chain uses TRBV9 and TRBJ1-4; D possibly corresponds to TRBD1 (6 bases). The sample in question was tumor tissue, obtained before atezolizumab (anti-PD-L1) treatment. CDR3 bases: TGTGCCAGCAGCGAAAGGACCGGGACACCCAGGGGAAAACTGTTTTTT. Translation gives CASSERTGTPRGKLFF.